The present TCR beta chain was sequenced within a study of T cell responses to AZD1222 COVID-19 vaccine. V shed 0 bases and J shed 2 bases, with 11 bases lying between them. The CDR3 has 15 residues. CDR1 is GTSNPN, CDR2 SVGIG, per germline (reference sequence). Profiling relied on immunoSEQ multiplex PCR, and the TCRdb table lists in-frame clones only, not all of them. The sample lists about 140,000 clones, roughly 93% occurring once. This clone was seen once. This TCR was sampled from an adult who had recovered from COVID-19. Sequencing was performed on peripheral blood, taken after recovery from COVID-19. The chain couples TRBV30 to TRBJ2-4; D might be TRBD1 (6 bases). The CDR3 bases are TGTGCCTGGAGTGTTGGGGGCATGACCAAAAACATTCAGTACTTC. Translated: CAWSVGGMTKNIQYF.